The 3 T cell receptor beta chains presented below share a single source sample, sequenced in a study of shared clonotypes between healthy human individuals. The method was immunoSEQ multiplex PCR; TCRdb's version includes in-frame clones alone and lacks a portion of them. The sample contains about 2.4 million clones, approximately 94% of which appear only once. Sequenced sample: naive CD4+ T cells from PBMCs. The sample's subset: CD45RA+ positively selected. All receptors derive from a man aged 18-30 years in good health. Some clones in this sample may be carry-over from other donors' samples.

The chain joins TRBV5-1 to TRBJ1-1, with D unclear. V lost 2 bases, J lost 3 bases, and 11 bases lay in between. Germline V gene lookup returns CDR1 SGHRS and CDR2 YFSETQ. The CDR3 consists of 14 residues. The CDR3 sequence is CASSFQGKDTEAFF. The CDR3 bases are TGCGCCAGCAGCTTTCAAGGAAAGGACACTGAAGCTTTCTTT.

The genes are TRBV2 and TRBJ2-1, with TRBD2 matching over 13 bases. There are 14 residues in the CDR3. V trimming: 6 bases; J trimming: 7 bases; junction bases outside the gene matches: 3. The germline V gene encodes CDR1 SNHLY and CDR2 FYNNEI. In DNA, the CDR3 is TGTGCCAGCAGCGGACTAGCGGGAGTAAATGAGCAGTTCTTC. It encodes CASSGLAGVNEQFF.

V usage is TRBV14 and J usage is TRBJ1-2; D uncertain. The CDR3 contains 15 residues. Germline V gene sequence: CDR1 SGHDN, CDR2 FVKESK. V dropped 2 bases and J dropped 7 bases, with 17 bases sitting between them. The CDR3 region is CASSQTSTAPTGYTF. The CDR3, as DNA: TGTGCCAGCAGCCAAACCAGTACAGCTCCTACTGGCTACACCTTC.